This T cell receptor beta chain was retrieved from a study of cytomegalovirus exposure and HLA in healthy donors. The study, taken as a whole, reports: Three chains tied to CMV proved CMV antigen-specific in vitro.

The CDR3 consists of 18 residues. V was trimmed by 1 base and J by 2 bases, leaving 19 bases between them. Germline loops: CDR1 SGHVS, CDR2 FQNEAQ. The study ran its PCR with 60 Vbeta and 13 Jbeta primers. The assay was immunoSEQ multiplex PCR, and TCRdb's table has in-frame clones only and misses some. The sample lists 150,000 to 200,000 clones, around 80% occurring once. On this clone: Its target is unknown.

The sequenced sample was PBMCs. The TCR was taken from a girl aged 10 to 17 in good health and CMV-seropositive. This rearrangement joins TRBV7-8 to TRBJ2-3; weak D call: TRBD2 (6 bases). CDR3 bases: TGTGCCAGCAGCTTAGGGCTAGCGATCACAGACCCCACAGATACGCAGTATTTT. Encoded protein: CASSLGLAITDPTDTQYF. Supplemented by reference TRBV7-8 and TRBJ2-3, the full variable domain reads GAGVSQSPRYKVAKRGQDVALRCDPISGHVSLFWYQQALGQGPEFLTYFQNEAQLDKSGLPSDRFFAERPEGSVSTLKIQRTQQEDSAVYLCASSLGLAITDPTDTQYFGPGTRLTVL.